Each of the 29 T cell receptor beta chains below was sequenced from the same sample in a study of human T cells and chemical hapten exposure. One entry per CDR3 protein results from TCRdb running MiXCR on the RACE reads. This table has about 40,000 distinct CDR3 sequences, approximately 3.3% appearing once. Time point: patch test 2, 6 weeks after DPC sensitization. Regarding treatment: therapeutic diphenylcyclopropenone sensitization with weekly scalp DPC. The sequences come from whole blood, collected in connection with sensitization to the hapten diphenylcyclopropenone (DPC). All receptors derive from a man between 40 and 49 years old with alopecia areata. Some clones in this sample may be carry-over from other donors' samples.

This clonotype has ten or more counts. As DNA, the CDR3 is TGTGCCAGCAGCCCTGGGCAGGGGGGATACGAGCAGTACTTC. It is translated as CASSPGQGGYEQYF. V and J are TRBV6-1 and TRBJ2-7; D possibly corresponds to TRBD1 (7 bases). The CDR3 totals 14 residues. Between the trimmed V and J ends, which lost 6 bases and 4 bases, there was a span of 16 bases. Looked up from germline, CDR1 is MNHNS and CDR2 is SASEGT.

This clonotype was observed many times. The gene calls are TRBV11-3 and TRBJ2-7, with D unresolved. Germline CDR1 reads SGHNT; CDR2 reads YENEEA. The CDR3 sequence is 14 residues long. V lost 1 base to trimming and J lost 0 bases, with 7 bases between them. CDR3 sequence: CASSLVSSSYEQYF. DNA of the CDR3: TGTGCCAGCAGCTTAGTCAGTAGCTCCTACGAGCAGTACTTC. Complete variable domain (other parts from reference TRBV11-3 and TRBJ2-7): EAGVVQSPRYKIIEKKQPVAFWCNPISGHNTLYWYLQNLGQGPELLIRYENEEAVDDSQLPKDRFSAERLKGVDSTLKIQPAELGDSAVYLCASSLVSSSYEQYFGPGTRLTVT.

This clonotype was observed many times. The CDR3 region has the DNA TGCAGTGCTAGAGATCTGGGAGGGACTAACTACTATGGCTACACCTTC. It is translated as CSARDLGGTNYYGYTF. This rearrangement joins TRBV20-1 to TRBJ1-2; D may be TRBD1 (5 bases). This CDR3 region has 16 residues. The germline V and J ends were trimmed by 0 bases and 3 bases, with 17 bases remaining between them. In germline, CDR1 is DFQATT, CDR2 SNEGSKA (reference sequence).

This clonotype was seen repeatedly, ten times or more. The CDR3 DNA reads as TGTGCCAGCAGCTTAGGAGGGGATAGCAATGAGCAGTTCTTC. Translation: CASSLGGDSNEQFF. The chain employs TRBV7-9 and TRBJ2-1, with D possibly being TRBD1 or TRBD2 (5 bases each). The CDR3 sequence is 14 residues long. The germline V and J ends were trimmed by 1 base and 6 bases, with 10 bases remaining between them. Germline CDR1 reads SEHNR; CDR2 reads FQNEAQ (reference sequence).

This clonotype came up many times. The CDR3 sequence: CSVGGQGQYEQYF. The CDR3 nucleotides are TGCAGCGTTGGAGGGCAGGGTCAGTACGAGCAGTACTTC. V and J are TRBV29-1 and TRBJ2-7, with D perhaps TRBD1 or TRBD2 (5 bases each). Looked up from germline, CDR1 is SQVTM and CDR2 is ANQGSEA. The CDR3 extends over 13 amino acids. V shed 4 bases and J shed 4 bases, with 14 bases lying between them.

There are a few counts of this clonotype. This chain uses TRBV5-1 with TRBJ1-1; the D is unclear. There are 14 residues in the CDR3. V lost 1 base and J 1 base, leaving 8 bases between the germline ends. Germline CDR1 SGHRS, CDR2 YFSETQ. CDR3 sequence reads: CASSLSQTNTEAFF. CDR3 nucleotide sequence: TGCGCCAGCAGCTTGTCCCAGACGAACACTGAAGCTTTCTTT.

Many counts were recorded for this clonotype. This chain connects TRBV6-2 or TRBV6-3 to TRBJ2-5; a possible D gene is TRBD1 (6 bases). CDR3 length equals 14 residues. The germline V gene encodes CDR1 MNHEY and CDR2 SVGEGT. V lost 4 bases to trimming and J lost 1 base, with 10 bases between them. The CDR3 spells CASSLWTAQETQYF. The CDR3 nucleotides read TGTGCCAGCAGTTTGTGGACAGCCCAAGAGACCCAGTACTTC.

This clonotype occurred many times. CDR3 amino acids: CSARVQGGVGNTIYF. CDR3 DNA: TGCAGTGCTAGAGTACAGGGTGGAGTGGGAAACACCATATATTTT. This chain uses TRBV20-1 with TRBJ1-3; D is perhaps TRBD1 (6 bases). Trimming cost V 1 base and J 4 bases, with 14 bases left between them. The length of the CDR3 is 15 residues. CDR1 and CDR2 (germline): DFQATT, SNEGSKA (reference sequence).

This clonotype was picked up many times. The chain combines TRBV27 with TRBJ2-7, with TRBD1 as a possible D gene (6 bases). The CDR3 spans 17 residues. CDR1 is MNHEY and CDR2 is SMNVEV in the germline V gene (reference sequence). Trimming took 5 bases from V and 5 from J, leaving 25 bases between them. In DNA form, the CDR3 reads TGTGCCAGCAGTCCTACCCCTGACAGGCTCGGATGGGACGAGCAGTACTTC. Protein: CASSPTPDRLGWDEQYF.

This clonotype was recorded many times. This chain uses TRBV5-6 with TRBJ1-5; D gene ambiguous. The germline V and J ends were trimmed by 0 bases and 0 bases, with 13 bases remaining between them. The CDR3 extends over 17 amino acids. Germline V gives CDR1 SGHDT, CDR2 YYEEEE. As DNA, the CDR3 is TGTGCCAGCAGCTTGGCCGGTGGTCAGAATAGCAATCAGCCCCAGCATTTT. Translating it yields CASSLAGGQNSNQPQHF.

This chain uses TRBV27 with TRBJ1-4; weak D call: TRBD1 (5 bases). Germline V gives CDR1 MNHEY, CDR2 SMNVEV (reference sequence). The V gene lost 3 bases and the J gene lost 8 bases, with 13 bases spanning the gap. This CDR3 has 14 amino acids. The CDR3 loop is CASSFGRANEKLFF. The DNA for the CDR3 is TGTGCCAGCAGTTTTGGCAGGGCCAACGAAAAACTGTTTTTT. The full variable domain, completed using reference TRBV27 and TRBJ1-4, is EAQVTQNPRYLITVTGKKLTVTCSQNMNHEYMSWYRQDPGLGLRQIYYSMNVEVTDKGDVPEGYKVSRKEKRNFPLILESPSPNQTSLYFCASSFGRANEKLFFGSGTQLSVL.

This clonotype came up many times. The genes are TRBV28 and TRBJ2-3; D gene uncertain. Trimming removed 4 bases from V and 2 bases from J, with 7 bases in between. Germline V gives CDR1 MDHEN, CDR2 SYDVKM. CDR3 length equals 13 residues. The CDR3 spells CASSSAFTDTQYF. CDR3 nucleotides: TGTGCCAGCAGTTCAGCATTCACAGATACGCAGTATTTT.

This clonotype was counted a few times. V gene TRBV5-1 combines with J gene TRBJ2-7; TRBD1 matches 9 bases. The CDR3 totals 16 residues. In germline, CDR1 is SGHRS, CDR2 YFSETQ. The ends lost 0 bases at V and 7 bases at J; junction bases unmatched: 11. The CDR3 sequence is CASSLVSGTGIEEQYF. CDR3 coding DNA: TGCGCCAGCAGCTTGGTTTCCGGGACAGGGATAGAAGAGCAGTACTTC.

About this clonotype itself: A read error may explain this, as a much larger clone is one base away. V usage is TRBV25-1 and J usage is TRBJ1-2, with D unclear. V lost 4 bases, J lost 7 bases, and 13 bases lay in between. The CDR3 totals 13 residues. The germline gives CDR1 MGHDK, CDR2 SYGVNS. In nucleotides, the CDR3 is TGTGCCAGCAGTGTCTTGACAAGTTCTGGCTACACCTTC. Translating gives CASSVLTSSGYTF.

A word on this clonotype: This may stem from a read error, because a much larger clone lies one nucleotide away. The V and J genes are TRBV12-3 or TRBV12-4 and TRBJ2-1; possible D gene TRBD2, 6 bases. This CDR3 has 17 amino acids. The CDR3 region is CASSFSQRGMSYNEQIF. DNA of the CDR3: TGTGCCAGCAGTTTTAGTCAGCGCGGGATGTCCTACAATGAGCAGATCTTC.

This clonotype was picked up many times. The chain recombines TRBV5-1 with TRBJ1-5, with D tentatively TRBD1 (6 bases). Germline values: CDR1 SGHRS, CDR2 YFSETQ. V lost 1 base, J lost 3 bases, and 8 bases lay in between. This CDR3 has 14 amino acids. The CDR3 DNA is TGCGCCAGCAGCTTGTCAGGGGACAATCAGCCCCAGCATTTT. Its protein is CASSLSGDNQPQHF.

This clonotype was found many times. The chain has TRBV5-1 and TRBJ2-1, with 10 bases aligning to TRBD2. V trimming: 2 bases; J trimming: 5 bases; junction bases outside the gene matches: 4. This CDR3 has 15 amino acids. The germline V gene encodes CDR1 SGHRS and CDR2 YFSETQ. Here the CDR3 DNA reads TGCGCCAGCAGCTTAGCGGGAGGGTGGAACAATGAGCAGTTCTTC. This translates into CASSLAGGWNNEQFF. Full variable domain (remainder filled in from reference TRBV5-1 and TRBJ2-1): KAGVTQTPRYLIKTRGQQVTLSCSPISGHRSVSWYQQTPGQGLQFLFEYFSETQRNKGNFPGRFSGRQFSNSRSEMNVSTLELGDSALYLCASSLAGGWNNEQFFGPGTRLTVL.

This clonotype appeared many times. This chain uses TRBV5-1 with TRBJ2-5; 10 bases align to TRBD2. With V trimmed by 1 base and J by 1 base, 4 bases remained unmatched. The CDR3 covers 16 residues. CDR1 and CDR2 (germline): SGHRS, YFSETQ. CDR3 sequence reads: CASSLTSGNLQETQYF. The CDR3 DNA follows: TGCGCCAGCAGCTTGACTAGCGGGAACCTCCAAGAGACCCAGTACTTC.

This clonotype was recorded at least ten times. The chain couples TRBV6-6 to TRBJ2-5; D ambiguous. This CDR3 is built from 14 residues. Germline V gene lookup returns CDR1 MNHNY and CDR2 SVGAGI (reference sequence). Trimming stripped 5 bases from V and 2 bases from J, with 12 bases between. The CDR3 loop is CASSLRTQQETQYF. The CDR3 DNA reads TGTGCCAGCAGTCTCCGGACGCAACAAGAGACCCAGTACTTC.

This clonotype has ten or more counts. V gene TRBV14 combines with J gene TRBJ2-7; perhaps TRBD2 as D (6 bases). The germline V gene has CDR1 SGHDN and CDR2 FVKESK. The CDR3 length is 14 residues. V lost 3 bases, J lost 2 bases, and 11 bases lay in between. The DNA of the CDR3 is TGTGCCAGCAGCCAGCAAGGAGGGCCCTACGAGCAGTACTTC. The encoded protein is CASSQQGGPYEQYF.

The table lists this clonotype with many counts. The V gene is TRBV27, the J gene TRBJ2-1, with TRBD2 identical over 12 bases. Germline CDR1 reads MNHEY; CDR2 reads SMNVEV (reference sequence). With 1 base clipped from V and 6 bases from J, the junction kept 4 bases outside the gene matches. This CDR3 is built from 16 residues. CDR3 sequence (DNA): TGTGCCAGCAGTTTATTGACTAGCGGGAGAGTCAATGAGCAGTTCTTC. Protein sequence: CASSLLTSGRVNEQFF.

This clonotype was detected ten times or more. This sequence joins TRBV20-1 and TRBJ1-5; tentative D call: TRBD1 (6 bases). Germline-derived CDR1 and CDR2 are DFQATT and SNEGSKA (reference sequence). Trimming took off 6 bases at V and 10 bases at J, with 22 bases between the two ends. The CDR3 length is 14 residues. DNA of the CDR3: TGCAGTGCCGATACCAGACAGGTGGCGGGACCCCAGCATTTT. Amino acids: CSADTRQVAGPQHF.

This clonotype has ten or more counts. V is TRBV12-3 or TRBV12-4 and J is TRBJ2-3, with 7 bases fitting TRBD1. This CDR3 has 15 amino acids. Trimming removed 6 bases from V and 6 bases from J; junction bases left unmatched: 12. The CDR3 sequence: CASRPGTANSDTQYF. In DNA form, the CDR3 reads TGTGCCAGCAGGCCCGGGACAGCGAATTCTGATACGCAGTATTTT.

This clonotype has ten or more counts. V gene TRBV6-6 combines with J gene TRBJ2-1, with unresolved D. CDR3 length equals 14 residues. The germline V gene has CDR1 MNHNY and CDR2 SVGAGI (reference sequence). V was cut by 4 bases and J by 4 bases, with 11 bases left in between. The CDR3: CASSFGQNYNEQFF. CDR3 in DNA: TGTGCCAGCAGTTTTGGGCAGAATTACAATGAGCAGTTCTTC.

Ten or more counts support this clonotype. The chain recombines TRBV24-1 with TRBJ2-1; maybe TRBD2 (5 bases). Trimming removed 4 bases at V and 13 bases at J, with 19 bases between. The CDR3 is made up of 14 amino acids. CDR1 is KGHDR and CDR2 is SFDVKD in the germline V gene. CDR3 DNA: TGTGCCACCAGTGACCCGATCGAGGGATCTCGACAGTTCTTC. This translates into CATSDPIEGSRQFF.

This clonotype was observed many times. The chain links TRBV7-9 to TRBJ1-1; 8 bases line up with TRBD1. Losses at the gene ends were 0 bases for V and 9 bases for J; bases not matched to a gene: 3. Germline CDR1 is SEHNR and CDR2 is FQNEAQ (reference sequence). CDR3 length equals 13 residues. CDR3 residues: CASSLAGQGKAFF. The CDR3 DNA follows: TGTGCCAGCAGCTTAGCTGGACAGGGAAAAGCTTTCTTT.

This clonotype was detected many times. The chain combines TRBV4-3 with TRBJ2-7, with no clear D. In germline, CDR1 is LGHNA, CDR2 YSLEER. This CDR3 has 13 residues. Trimming removed 0 bases at V and 3 bases at J, with 6 bases between. The CDR3 is CASSQEENYEQYF. In DNA, the CDR3 is TGCGCCAGCAGCCAAGAAGAGAACTACGAGCAGTACTTC.

This clonotype was found many times. The V and J genes are TRBV7-2 and TRBJ2-2; D perhaps matches TRBD2 (7 bases). With 3 bases removed from V and 5 bases from J, the gap between germline ends came to 16 bases. The CDR3 contains 16 residues. The germline V gene encodes CDR1 SGHTA and CDR2 FQGNSA. The CDR3: CASSLGAGEGTGELFF. The CDR3 nucleotides read TGTGCCAGCAGCTTGGGGGCAGGGGAGGGTACCGGGGAGCTGTTTTTT.

J is TRBJ2-5 and V is TRBV2, with TRBD2 identical over 11 bases. Germline values: CDR1 SNHLY, CDR2 FYNNEI. This CDR3 is 14 amino acids long. J lost 2 bases, V lost 8 bases, and 4 bases had no gene match. The CDR3 reads CASASGGTQETQYF. The DNA for the CDR3 is TGTGCCAGCGCTAGCGGGGGGACTCAAGAGACCCAGTACTTC.